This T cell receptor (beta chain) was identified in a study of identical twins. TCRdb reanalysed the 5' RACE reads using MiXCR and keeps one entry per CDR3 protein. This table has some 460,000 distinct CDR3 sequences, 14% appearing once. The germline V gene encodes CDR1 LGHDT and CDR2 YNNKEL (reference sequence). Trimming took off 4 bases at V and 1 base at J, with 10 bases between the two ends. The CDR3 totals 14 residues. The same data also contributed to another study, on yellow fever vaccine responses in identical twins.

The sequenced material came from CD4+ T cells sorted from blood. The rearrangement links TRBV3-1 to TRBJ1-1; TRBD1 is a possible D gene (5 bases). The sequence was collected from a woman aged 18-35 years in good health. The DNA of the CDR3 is TGTGCCAGCAGCCTACAGGTTCCGAACACTGAAGCTTTCTTT. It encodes CASSLQVPNTEAFF.